The 16 T cell receptor beta chains below were found in one sample sequenced in a study of cytomegalovirus exposure and HLA in healthy donors. PCR involved 60 Vbeta and 13 Jbeta primers. This table comes from immunoSEQ multiplex PCR, and its TCRdb copy is limited to in-frame clones, with some not included. The data show about 84,000 clones, around three fifths seen once. Source material: PBMCs. The receptors were gathered from a woman aged 40 to 50 in good health and CMV-seropositive.

The table lists this clone with a few counts. Here the CDR3 DNA reads TGCGCCAGCTCACTTACCTTTAGCGGGAGCGAACGGGATACGCAGTATTTT. As protein: CASSLTFSGSERDTQYF. The V and J genes are TRBV5-1 and TRBJ2-3, with 9 bases lining up with TRBD2. CDR3 length: 17 amino acids. In germline, CDR1 is SGHRS, CDR2 YFSETQ. Trimming removed 7 bases from V and 6 bases from J; junction bases left unmatched: 18.

The chain employs TRBV27 and TRBJ2-2; the D gene is possibly TRBD2 (5 bases). V was cut by 4 bases and J by 0 bases, with 21 bases left in between. CDR3 length equals 19 residues. CDR1 MNHEY and CDR2 SMNVEV come from the germline V gene (reference sequence). The CDR3 reads CASSSLATQWVSNTGELFF. In DNA, the CDR3 is TGTGCCAGCAGTTCTTTAGCGACCCAATGGGTGTCGAACACCGGGGAGCTGTTTTTT.

The genes are TRBV6-6 and TRBJ1-6; TRBD1 matches at 8 bases. Germline CDR1 and CDR2: MNHNY and SVGAGI (reference sequence). The CDR3 is 15 residues long. The junction had 11 bases not matched to a gene; V was cut back by 6 bases and J by 10 bases. Here the CDR3 reads CASRIGDRRISPLHF. The CDR3 nucleotides are TGTGCCAGCAGAATAGGGGACAGGCGAATATCACCCCTCCACTTT.

This clone was seen more than once but under ten times. The chain carries TRBV27 and TRBJ1-4; weak D call: TRBD1 (5 bases). Germline V gene sequence: CDR1 MNHEY, CDR2 SMNVEV (reference sequence). The CDR3 loop spans 15 amino acids. Trimming took off 0 bases at V and 5 bases at J, with 10 bases between the two ends. The CDR3 DNA reads as TGTGCCAGCAGTTTATCGGGGCAGATAAATGAAAAACTGTTTTTT. Encoded protein: CASSLSGQINEKLFF.

This clone was seen a few times. This chain uses TRBV10-3 with TRBJ1-1, with D unclear. V was clipped by 1 base and J by 0 bases, with 12 bases between them. This CDR3 contains 16 residues. The V gene's germline CDR1 is ENHRY and CDR2 SYGVKD. The CDR3: CAISELRRVLNTEAFF. DNA of the CDR3: TGTGCCATCAGTGAGTTGAGGCGAGTCTTGAACACTGAAGCTTTCTTT.

The chain employs TRBV4-1 and TRBJ2-7; 7 bases agree with TRBD2. Germline assignment: CDR1 MGHRA and CDR2 YSYEKL. This CDR3 contains 15 residues. V was clipped by 2 bases and J by 3 bases; unmatched bases: 7. CDR3 amino acids: CASSQLLAFDYEQYF. CDR3 bases: TGCGCCAGCAGCCAACTACTAGCGTTCGACTACGAGCAGTACTTC.

The genes are TRBV5-1 and TRBJ1-4; 8 bases map to TRBD1. This CDR3 is 16 amino acids long. Germline V gene lookup returns CDR1 SGHRS and CDR2 YFSETQ. Trimming at V came to 2 bases and at J to 6 bases, leaving 9 bases not matched to a gene. CDR3 sequence: CASSFQGAQTHEKLFF. DNA of the CDR3: TGCGCCAGCAGCTTCCAGGGGGCCCAGACACATGAAAAACTGTTTTTT.

Only a few counts were recorded for this clone. This chain links TRBV6-4 with TRBJ2-6, with D unclear. The CDR3 length is 16 residues. Germline assignment: CDR1 MRHNA and CDR2 SNTAGT. The V end was cut by 4 bases, the J end by 0 bases, with 10 bases between. In DNA form, the CDR3 reads TGTGCCAGCAGTGCCAACAGCCTCTCTGGGGCCAACGTCCTGACTTTC. Its protein product is CASSANSLSGANVLTF.

The rearrangement uses TRBV19 and TRBJ2-7; D might be TRBD1 (5 bases). Trimming cost V 9 bases and J 0 bases, with 12 bases left between them. Germline V gives CDR1 LNHDA, CDR2 SQIVND (reference sequence). The length of the CDR3 is 13 residues. The CDR3 sequence is CASGHQHSYEQYF. CDR3 DNA: TGTGCCAGCGGACACCAACACTCCTACGAGCAGTACTTC.

The chain combines TRBV9 with TRBJ2-1, with 11 bases identical to TRBD2. J was trimmed by 5 bases and V by 1 base; bases with no gene match: 2. The CDR3 extends over 15 amino acids. Germline V gives CDR1 SGDLS, CDR2 YYNGEE. The CDR3 here is CASSVTSGGHNEQFF. CDR3 sequence (DNA): TGTGCCAGCAGCGTAACTAGCGGGGGACACAATGAGCAGTTCTTC.

This clone was detected once. The rearrangement joins TRBV19 to TRBJ2-1, with TRBD2 matching over 11 bases. J lost 4 bases, V lost 3 bases, and 2 bases had no gene match. The CDR3 spans 15 residues. The V gene's germline CDR1 is LNHDA and CDR2 SQIVND (reference sequence). CDR3 region: CASSMGLAAYNEQFF. DNA of the CDR3: TGTGCCAGTAGTATGGGACTAGCGGCGTACAATGAGCAGTTCTTC.

The V gene is TRBV28, the J gene TRBJ2-3, with D unclear. This CDR3 is built from 17 residues. The ends were cut back, 5 bases at V and 0 bases at J, with 18 bases in the middle. Germline V gene sequence: CDR1 MDHEN, CDR2 SYDVKM. The CDR3 protein is CASSPWAVTASTDTQYF. CDR3 DNA: TGTGCCAGCAGTCCGTGGGCAGTCACCGCTAGCACAGATACGCAGTATTTT.

This chain joins TRBV7-2 and TRBJ1-1; maybe TRBD1 (5 bases). This CDR3 is 14 amino acids long. The germline V gene has CDR1 SGHTA and CDR2 FQGNSA. The V end lost 2 bases, the J end lost 1 base, and 8 bases lay between the germline ends. The CDR3 DNA reads as TGTGCCAGCAGCTTACAGGGTGGGAACACTGAAGCTTTCTTT. Protein product: CASSLQGGNTEAFF. Full variable domain (rest looked up from reference TRBV7-2 and TRBJ1-1): GAGVSQSPSNKVTEKGKDVELRCDPISGHTALYWYRQSLGQGLEFLIYFQGNSAPDKSGLPSDRFSAERTGGSVSTLTIQRTQQEDSAVYLCASSLQGGNTEAFFGQGTRLTVV.

This chain joins TRBV18 and TRBJ1-1; TRBD1 might be the D (5 bases). The CDR3 totals 14 residues. V lost 0 bases and J lost 5, with 10 bases in between. Looked up from germline, CDR1 is KGHSH and CDR2 is LQKENI. DNA of the CDR3: TGTGCCAGCTCACCACCGCGGGGCTGGACTGAAGCTTTCTTT. Its translation is CASSPPRGWTEAFF.

This clone was detected once. V gene TRBV11-3 combines with J gene TRBJ2-3; maybe TRBD1 (5 bases). Trimming shortened V by 4 bases and J by 4 bases, and 27 bases separated the two germline ends. Germline-derived CDR1 and CDR2 are SGHNT and YENEEA. The CDR3 consists of 19 residues. The CDR3 DNA follows: TGTGCCAGCAGCTCTGGACCGCAAAAGACAGAACCCCCTCCAGATACGCAGTATTTT. Amino acid sequence: CASSSGPQKTEPPPDTQYF.

The chain carries TRBV21-1 and TRBJ2-3; TRBD2 reflects the table's D call only, with no check against the DNA. TRBV21-1 is noted as a pseudogene. The CDR3 has 15 amino acids. CDR3 nucleotides: TGTGCCAGCAGCAAAGCAGCCAACCGCACAGATACGCAGTATTTT. It encodes CASSKAANRTDTQYF.